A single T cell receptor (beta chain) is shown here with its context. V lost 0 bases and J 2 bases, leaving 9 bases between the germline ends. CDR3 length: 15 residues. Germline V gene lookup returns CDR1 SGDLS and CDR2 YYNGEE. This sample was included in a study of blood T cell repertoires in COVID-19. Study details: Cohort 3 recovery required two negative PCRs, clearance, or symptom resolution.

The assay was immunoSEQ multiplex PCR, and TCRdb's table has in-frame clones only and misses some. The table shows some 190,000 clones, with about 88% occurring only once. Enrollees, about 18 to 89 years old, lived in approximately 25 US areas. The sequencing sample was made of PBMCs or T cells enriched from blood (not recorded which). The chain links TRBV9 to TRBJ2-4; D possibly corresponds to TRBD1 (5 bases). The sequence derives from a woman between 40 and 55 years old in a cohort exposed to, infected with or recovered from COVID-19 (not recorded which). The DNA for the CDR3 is TGTGCCAGCAGCGTAGAAGGACAACCCAAAAACATTCAGTACTTC. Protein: CASSVEGQPKNIQYF.